The entry below describes one T cell receptor (beta chain). Its specificity is unknown. This entry is derived from a study of a mutant IDH1 vaccine in newly diagnosed glioma. Background on the study: Patients began vaccination 4-6 weeks after radiotherapy alone, or with temozolomide cycles. Treated patients showed a male proportion of 62.5%, a female proportion of 37.5%, and a mean age of 40.4 years. Study observations and caveats: Immune responses arising from the vaccine appeared in about 94% of patients.

The protocol was immunoSEQ multiplex PCR, while the TCRdb copy is restricted to in-frame clones and leaves out a portion. The sample contains around 60,000 clones, roughly 80% of which appear only once. Sample time point: week 35, safety follow-up. Vaccination comprised doses that each held 300 ug of mutant IDH1 20-mer peptide, plus topical imiquimod. The receptor was derived from a man aged 25 to 40 with glioma. Specimen: PBMCs, collected from a glioma patient whose treatment included an IDH1 peptide vaccine.

CDR3 DNA sequence: TGCGCCAGCAGCCAGGTGGCCGGCGCAAAGGATACGCAGTATTTT. Protein product: CASSQVAGAKDTQYF. The chain is built from TRBV4-1 and TRBJ2-3; the D is unclear. CDR1 is MGHRA and CDR2 is YSYEKL in the germline V gene. Trimming left V 3 bases short and J 6 bases short, with 16 bases between. This CDR3 is 15 amino acids long.